This record looks at one T cell receptor beta chain sequence and its context. The isolated RNA, all of it, was reverse transcribed, so expressed TCRB transcripts were what got sequenced. Clones were read by immunoSEQ multiplex PCR, and TCRdb kept only the in-frame ones, dropping some. The repertoire holds around 500,000 clones, with about 29% as singletons. These data belong to a study of beta chain features in type 1 diabetes. The CDR3 loop spans 10 amino acids. V was shortened by 4 bases and J by 6 bases, with 4 bases between the two germline ends. Germline lookup yields CDR1 SQVTM and CDR2 ANQGSEA.

The chain links TRBV29-1 to TRBJ2-4; D is uncertain. The sequenced material came from naive CD4+ T cells from blood. This TCR was sampled from a man aged 18 to 30 in good health. CDR3 protein: CSVAGNIQYF. The CDR3 DNA reads as TGCAGCGTTGCCGGAAACATTCAGTACTTC.